The clone carrying this T cell receptor beta chain was detected only a few times. This CDR3 has 14 residues. Germline loops: CDR1 SGHVS, CDR2 FQNEAQ. Deletions cut 1 base from V and 5 bases from J, with 11 bases between. This sample was included in a study of blood T cell repertoires in COVID-19. Study-level information: The United States, Italy and Spain were the sources of the acute and convalescent COVID-19 samples.

Participants were placed into cohorts based on the clinical history they reported. Generated by immunoSEQ multiplex PCR, the TCRdb table keeps only in-frame clones and is missing some. Of 200,000 to 250,000 clones listed, approximately 80% are singletons. Sequenced sample: PBMCs or T cells enriched from blood (not recorded which). The chain carries TRBV7-8 and TRBJ1-1, with D possibly matching TRBD1 (6 bases). This TCR was recovered from a man aged 60-69 years who had recovered from COVID-19. CDR3 sequence reads: CASSLGTGRTEAFF. CDR3 coding DNA: TGTGCCAGCAGCTTAGGCACAGGGCGTACTGAAGCTTTCTTT.